This T cell receptor (beta chain) was sequenced during a study of T cell responses to AZD1222 COVID-19 vaccine. About the study: Pooled in the analysis were second doses at about 4 or about 12 weeks. The study, taken as a whole, reports: Spike-specific TCR repertoires showed rising breadth and depth after two AZD1222 doses. Possibly, clonal diversity was underestimated; donors were largely white British and included more females. Repertoires were obtained solely post-peak T cell response.

Regarding this clone: Its antigen remains unidentified.

Data came from immunoSEQ multiplex PCR; TCRdb stores just in-frame clones and leaves some out. The sample holds fewer than 150,000 clones, approximately 88% seen once. The germline V and J ends were trimmed by 3 bases and 11 bases, with 13 bases remaining between them. This CDR3 is built from 12 residues. The chain employs TRBV12-3 or TRBV12-4 and TRBJ1-1; D is unclear. The source of this sequence is an adult in good health. The material sequenced was peripheral blood, taken on day 0 of AZD1222 vaccination. The CDR3 protein is CASSFNAASAFF. The CDR3, as DNA: TGTGCCAGCAGTTTTAACGCAGCCTCGGCTTTCTTT.